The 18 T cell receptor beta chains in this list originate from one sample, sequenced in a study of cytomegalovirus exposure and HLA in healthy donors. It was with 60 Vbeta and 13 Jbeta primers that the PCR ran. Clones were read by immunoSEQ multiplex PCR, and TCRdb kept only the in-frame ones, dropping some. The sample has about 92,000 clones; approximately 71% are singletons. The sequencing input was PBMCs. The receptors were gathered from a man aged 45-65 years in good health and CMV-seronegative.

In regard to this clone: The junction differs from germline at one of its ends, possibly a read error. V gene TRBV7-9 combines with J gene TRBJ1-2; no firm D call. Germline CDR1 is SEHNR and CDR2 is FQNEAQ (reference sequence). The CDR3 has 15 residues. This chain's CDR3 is CASSLAGQPNYGYTF. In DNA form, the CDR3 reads TGTGCCAGCAGCCTAGCGGGCCAGCCCAACTATGGCTACACCTTC.

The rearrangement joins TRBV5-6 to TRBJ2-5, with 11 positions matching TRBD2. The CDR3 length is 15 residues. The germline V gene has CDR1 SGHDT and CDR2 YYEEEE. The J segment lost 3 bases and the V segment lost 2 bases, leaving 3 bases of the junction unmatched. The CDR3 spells CASSFIAGGKETQYF. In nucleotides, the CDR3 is TGTGCCAGCAGCTTCATAGCGGGAGGGAAAGAGACCCAGTACTTC.

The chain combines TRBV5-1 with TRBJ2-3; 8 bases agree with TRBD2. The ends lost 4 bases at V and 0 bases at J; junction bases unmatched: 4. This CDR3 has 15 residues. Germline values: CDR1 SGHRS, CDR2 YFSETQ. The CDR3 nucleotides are TGCGCCAGCAGCCTAGCGGGTACCAGCACAGATACGCAGTATTTT. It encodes CASSLAGTSTDTQYF.

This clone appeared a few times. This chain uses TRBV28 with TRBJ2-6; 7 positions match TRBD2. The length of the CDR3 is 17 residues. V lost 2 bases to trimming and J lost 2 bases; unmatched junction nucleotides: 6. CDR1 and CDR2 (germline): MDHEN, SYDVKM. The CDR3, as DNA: TGTGCCAGCAGTTTACCCCTGGGGAGGGCTGGGGCCAACGTCCTGACTTTC. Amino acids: CASSLPLGRAGANVLTF. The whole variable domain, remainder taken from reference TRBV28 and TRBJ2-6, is DVKVTQSSRYLVKRTGEKVFLECVQDMDHENMFWYRQDPGLGLRLIYFSYDVKMKEKGDIPEGYSVSREKKERFSLILESASTNQTSMYLCASSLPLGRAGANVLTFGAGSRLTVL.

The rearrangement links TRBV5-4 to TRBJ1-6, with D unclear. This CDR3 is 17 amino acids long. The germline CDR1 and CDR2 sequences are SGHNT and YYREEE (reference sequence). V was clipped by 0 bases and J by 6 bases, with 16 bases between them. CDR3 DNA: TGTGCCAGCAGCTTGGGAGGTGGCGTTGGTCGTAATTCACCCCTCCACTTT. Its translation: CASSLGGGVGRNSPLHF.

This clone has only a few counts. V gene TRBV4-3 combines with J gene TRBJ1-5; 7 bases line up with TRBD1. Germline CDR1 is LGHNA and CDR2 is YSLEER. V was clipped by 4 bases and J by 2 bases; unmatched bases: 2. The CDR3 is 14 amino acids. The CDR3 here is CASSRTGRNQPQHF. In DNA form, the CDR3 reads TGCGCCAGCAGCCGGACAGGCCGCAATCAGCCCCAGCATTTT.

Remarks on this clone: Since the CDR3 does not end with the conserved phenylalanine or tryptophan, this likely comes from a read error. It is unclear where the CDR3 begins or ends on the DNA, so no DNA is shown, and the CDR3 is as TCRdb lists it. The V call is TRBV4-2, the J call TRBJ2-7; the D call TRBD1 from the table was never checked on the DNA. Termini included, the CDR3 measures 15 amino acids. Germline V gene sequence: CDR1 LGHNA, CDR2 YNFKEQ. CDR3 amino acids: CASSQDLGVLDPQWL.

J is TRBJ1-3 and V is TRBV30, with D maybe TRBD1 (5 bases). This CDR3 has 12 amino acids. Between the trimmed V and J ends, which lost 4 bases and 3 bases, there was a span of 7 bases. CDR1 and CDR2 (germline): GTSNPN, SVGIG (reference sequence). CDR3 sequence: CAWKGIGNTIYF. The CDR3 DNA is TGTGCCTGGAAGGGGATTGGAAACACCATATATTTT.

The CDR3 loop is CASSSGLAGPSSTDTQYF. The CDR3 DNA follows: TGTGCCAGCAGCTCGGGACTAGCGGGGCCATCTAGCACAGATACGCAGTATTTT. J is TRBJ2-3 and V is TRBV7-2, with 13 bases aligning to TRBD2. V trimming: 4 bases; J trimming: 0 bases; junction bases outside the gene matches: 7. The germline V gene encodes CDR1 SGHTA and CDR2 FQGNSA. This CDR3 has 18 residues.

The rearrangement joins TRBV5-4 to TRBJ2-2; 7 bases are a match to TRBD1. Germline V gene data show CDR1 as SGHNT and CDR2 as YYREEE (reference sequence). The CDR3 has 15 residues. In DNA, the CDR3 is TGTGCGAGCCACGGCAGACAGGGTAACACCGGGGAGCTGTTTTTT. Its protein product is CASHGRQGNTGELFF.

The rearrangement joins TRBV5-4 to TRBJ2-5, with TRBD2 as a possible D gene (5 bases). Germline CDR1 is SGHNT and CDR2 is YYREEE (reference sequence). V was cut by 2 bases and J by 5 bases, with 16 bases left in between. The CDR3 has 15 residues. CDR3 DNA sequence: TGTGCCAGCAGCTTATCTAGCAGTGTTGTGGAGACCCAGTACTTC. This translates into CASSLSSSVVETQYF.

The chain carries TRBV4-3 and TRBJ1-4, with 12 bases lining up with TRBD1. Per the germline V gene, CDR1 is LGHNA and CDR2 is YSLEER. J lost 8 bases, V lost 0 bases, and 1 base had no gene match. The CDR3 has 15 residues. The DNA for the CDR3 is TGCGCCAGCAGCCAAGATGGGACAGGGGGCGAAAAACTGTTTTTT. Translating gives CASSQDGTGGEKLFF.

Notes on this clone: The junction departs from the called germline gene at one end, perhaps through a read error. This CDR3 is CASSLTPRNSEAFF. The CDR3 DNA is TGTGCCAGCAGCTTAACGCCCCGTAACAGTGAAGCTTTCTTT. V usage is TRBV7-3 and J usage is TRBJ1-1; D is uncertain. The CDR3 runs to 14 residues. The germline V gene encodes CDR1 SGHTA and CDR2 FQGTGA.

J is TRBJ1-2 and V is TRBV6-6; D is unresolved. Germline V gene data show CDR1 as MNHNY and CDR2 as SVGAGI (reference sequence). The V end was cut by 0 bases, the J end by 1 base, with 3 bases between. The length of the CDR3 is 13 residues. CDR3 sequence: CASSYSSNYGYTF. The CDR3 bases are TGTGCCAGCAGTTACTCCAGTAACTATGGCTACACCTTC.

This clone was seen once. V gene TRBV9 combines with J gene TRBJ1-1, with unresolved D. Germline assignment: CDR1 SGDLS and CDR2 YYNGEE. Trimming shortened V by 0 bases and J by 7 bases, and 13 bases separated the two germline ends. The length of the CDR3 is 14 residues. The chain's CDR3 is CASSVDWAGLEAFF. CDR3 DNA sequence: TGTGCCAGCAGCGTAGATTGGGCAGGACTTGAAGCTTTCTTT.

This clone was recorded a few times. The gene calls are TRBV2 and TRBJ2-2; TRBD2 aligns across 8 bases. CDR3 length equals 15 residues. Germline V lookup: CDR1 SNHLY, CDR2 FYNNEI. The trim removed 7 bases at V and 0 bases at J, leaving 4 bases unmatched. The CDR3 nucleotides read TGTGCCAGCATCCCGGGACTAGCGAACACCGGGGAGCTGTTTTTT. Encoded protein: CASIPGLANTGELFF. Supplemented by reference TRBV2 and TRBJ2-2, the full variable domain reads EPEVTQTPSHQVTQMGQEVILRCVPISNHLYFYWYRQILGQKVEFLVSFYNNEISEKSEIFDDQFSVERPDGSNFTLKIRSTKLEDSAMYFCASIPGLANTGELFFGEGSRLTVL.

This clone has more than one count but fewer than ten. The CDR3 region is CASSRDKNYEQYV. The DNA for the CDR3 is TGTGCCAGCAGCAGGGACAAAAACTACGAGCAGTACGTC. V and J are TRBV5-5 and TRBJ2-7, with D possibly TRBD1 on 6 matching bases. Germline V lookup: CDR1 SGHKS, CDR2 YYEKEE (reference sequence). This CDR3 spans 13 amino acids. V lost 4 bases and J 3 bases, leaving 11 bases between the germline ends.

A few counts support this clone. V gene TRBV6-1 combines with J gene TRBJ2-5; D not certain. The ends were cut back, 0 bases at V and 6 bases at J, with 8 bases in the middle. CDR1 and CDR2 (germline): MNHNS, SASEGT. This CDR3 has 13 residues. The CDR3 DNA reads TGTGCCAGCAGTGAAGCGGAGCTTCAGACCCAGTACTTC. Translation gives CASSEAELQTQYF.